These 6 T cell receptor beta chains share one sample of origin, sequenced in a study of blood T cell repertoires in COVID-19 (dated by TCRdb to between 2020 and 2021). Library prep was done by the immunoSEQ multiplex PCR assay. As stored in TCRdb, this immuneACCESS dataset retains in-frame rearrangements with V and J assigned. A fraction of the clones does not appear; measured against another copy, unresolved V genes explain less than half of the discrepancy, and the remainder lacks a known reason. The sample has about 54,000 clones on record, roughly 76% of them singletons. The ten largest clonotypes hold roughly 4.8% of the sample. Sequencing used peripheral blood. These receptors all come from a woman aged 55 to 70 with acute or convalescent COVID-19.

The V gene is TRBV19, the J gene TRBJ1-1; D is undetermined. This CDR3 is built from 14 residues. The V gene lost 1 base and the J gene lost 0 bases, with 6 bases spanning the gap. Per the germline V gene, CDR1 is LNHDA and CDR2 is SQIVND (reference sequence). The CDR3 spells CASSIGGMNTEAFF. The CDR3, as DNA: TGTGCCAGTAGTATAGGAGGGATGAACACTGAAGCTTTCTTT.

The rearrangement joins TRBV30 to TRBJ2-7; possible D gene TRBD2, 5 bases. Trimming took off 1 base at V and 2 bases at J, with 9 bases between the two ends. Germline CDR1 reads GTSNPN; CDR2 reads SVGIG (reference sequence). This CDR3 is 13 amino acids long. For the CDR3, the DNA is TGTGCCTGGAGTGAGGACTCCGCCTACGAGCAGTACTTC. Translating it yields CAWSEDSAYEQYF.

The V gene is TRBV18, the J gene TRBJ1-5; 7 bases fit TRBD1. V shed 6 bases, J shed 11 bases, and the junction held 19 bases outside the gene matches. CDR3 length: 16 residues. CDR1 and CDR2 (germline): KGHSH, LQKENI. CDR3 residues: CASSGDGVEGATTQHF. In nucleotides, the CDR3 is TGTGCCAGCTCGGGGGACGGGGTCGAGGGGGCAACGACCCAGCATTTT.

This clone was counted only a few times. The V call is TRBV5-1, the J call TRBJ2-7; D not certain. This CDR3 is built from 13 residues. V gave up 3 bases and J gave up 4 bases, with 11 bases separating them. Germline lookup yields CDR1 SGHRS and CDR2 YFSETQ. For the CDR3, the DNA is TGCGCCAGCAGCTCCGCTACGTCTTACGAGCAGTACTTC. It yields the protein CASSSATSYEQYF.

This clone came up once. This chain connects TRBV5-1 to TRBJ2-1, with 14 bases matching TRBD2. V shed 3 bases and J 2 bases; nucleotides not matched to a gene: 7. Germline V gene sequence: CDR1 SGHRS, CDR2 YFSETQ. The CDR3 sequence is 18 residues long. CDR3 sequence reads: CASSSGLAGATPYNEQFF. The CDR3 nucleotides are TGCGCCAGCAGCTCGGGACTAGCGGGAGCGACTCCCTACAATGAGCAGTTCTTC.

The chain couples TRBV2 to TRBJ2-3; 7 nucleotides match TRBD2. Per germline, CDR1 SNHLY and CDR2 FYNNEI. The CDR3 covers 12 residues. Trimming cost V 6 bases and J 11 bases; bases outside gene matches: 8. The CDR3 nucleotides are TGTGCCAGCAGATTGCGGGGGATGGGGCAGTATTTT. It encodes CASRLRGMGQYF.